One and the same sample provided the 9 T cell receptor beta chains below, sequenced in a study of shared clonotypes between healthy human individuals. Sequencing used immunoSEQ multiplex PCR; TCRdb keeps in-frame clones, though not all of them. The sample gives about 640,000 clones, roughly 78% of which show up once; around 1.8% is in the top ten. Input material: memory CD4+ T cells sorted from blood. As for subset: CD45RA-negative fraction. These receptors came from a young woman in good health.

V and J are TRBV29-1 and TRBJ2-7; 7 nucleotides line up with TRBD1. The CDR3 contains 13 residues. With V trimmed by 4 bases and J by 3 bases, 6 bases remained unmatched. Germline V gene lookup returns CDR1 SQVTM and CDR2 ANQGSEA. Written as DNA, the CDR3 is TGCAGCGTTGTGGACAGGACGATCTACGAGCAGTACTTC. Translation: CSVVDRTIYEQYF.

About this clone: One end of the junction is discordant with germline, which a read error may explain. Other DNA sequences of this sample code for an identical CDR3. The chain joins TRBV5-6 to TRBJ2-2, with 7 bases fitting TRBD1. The germline V gene encodes CDR1 SGHDT and CDR2 YYEEEE. CDR3 length: 15 amino acids. In nucleotides, the CDR3 is TGTGCCAGCAGCTCAGGGACAGTGAACACTGGGGAGCTGTTTTTT. Its protein is CASSSGTVNTGELFF. Together with reference TRBV5-6 and TRBJ2-2, the CDR3 gives the full variable domain: DAGVTQSPTHLIKTRGQQVTLRCSPKSGHDTVSWYQQALGQGPQFIFQYYEEEERQRGNFPDRFSGHQFPNYSSELNVNALLLGDSALYLCASSSGTVNTGELFFGEGSRLTVL.

This chain uses TRBV27 with TRBJ1-1; TRBD1 agrees at 12 bases. The CDR3 length is 15 residues. Unmatched junction bases numbered 8, after V lost 4 bases and J lost 8 bases. Germline CDR1 is MNHEY and CDR2 is SMNVEV (reference sequence). In nucleotides, the CDR3 is TGTGCCAGCAGTTCCTTCTCCGGGACAGGGGGCGAAGCTTTCTTT. Encoded protein: CASSSFSGTGGEAFF.

The chain employs TRBV28 and TRBJ2-7, with 7 nucleotides matching TRBD2. This CDR3 is built from 11 residues. Unmatched junction bases numbered 3, after V lost 8 bases and J lost 5 bases. Germline V gene sequence: CDR1 MDHEN, CDR2 SYDVKM. CDR3 protein: CASGRGHEQYF. In nucleotides, the CDR3 is TGTGCCAGCGGGAGGGGCCACGAGCAGTACTTC.

The rearrangement links TRBV18 to TRBJ1-3, with D unclear. V was cut by 2 bases and J by 0 bases, with 11 bases left in between. The CDR3 runs 16 residues. Per the germline V gene, CDR1 is KGHSH and CDR2 is LQKENI. CDR3 DNA sequence: TGTGCCAGCTCACCAGGTAGTCCTGGCTCTGGAAACACCATATATTTT. Translation gives CASSPGSPGSGNTIYF.

This clone was recorded a few times. This sequence joins TRBV7-9 and TRBJ1-4; TRBD1 might be the D (6 bases). Trimming cost V 4 bases and J 6 bases, with 15 bases left between them. Germline V gives CDR1 SEHNR, CDR2 FQNEAQ (reference sequence). This CDR3 comprises 15 residues. CDR3 DNA: TGTGCCAGCAGCTCCACAGGGATGGTGTATGAAAAACTGTTTTTT. Protein product: CASSSTGMVYEKLFF.

J is TRBJ2-5 and V is TRBV30, with 8 bases fitting TRBD2. This CDR3 comprises 13 residues. Trimming took 0 bases from V and 5 from J; bases not matched to a gene: 2. The germline V gene encodes CDR1 GTSNPN and CDR2 SVGIG (reference sequence). The CDR3 spells CAWSVSGGETQYF. CDR3 bases: TGTGCCTGGAGTGTTTCGGGGGGGGAGACCCAGTACTTC. Using reference TRBV30 and TRBJ2-5 for the parts outside the CDR3, the full variable domain is SQTIHQWPATLVQPVGSPLSLECTVEGTSNPNLYWYRQAAGRGLQLLFYSVGIGQISSEVPQNLSASRPQDRQFILSSKKLLLSDSGFYLCAWSVSGGETQYFGPGTRLLVL.

Comment on this clone: The sample has other DNA sequences that encode this CDR3 too. V and J are TRBV29-1 and TRBJ1-1; D not resolved. Trimming shortened V by 4 bases and J by 1 base, and 7 bases separated the two germline ends. Germline assignment: CDR1 SQVTM and CDR2 ANQGSEA. The CDR3 sequence is 12 residues long. DNA of the CDR3: TGCAGCGTTGGGCAGACGAACACTGAAGCTTTCTTT. It encodes CSVGQTNTEAFF.

The sample holds a few counts of this clone. V usage is TRBV5-1 and J usage is TRBJ2-3; D not certain. Germline V gives CDR1 SGHRS, CDR2 YFSETQ. The CDR3 extends over 14 amino acids. Trimming took 0 bases from V and 3 from J, leaving 8 bases between them. CDR3 amino acids: CASSLGGLTDTQYF. The CDR3 nucleotides are TGCGCCAGCAGCTTGGGGGGTTTGACAGATACGCAGTATTTT. Full variable domain (rest looked up from reference TRBV5-1 and TRBJ2-3): KAGVTQTPRYLIKTRGQQVTLSCSPISGHRSVSWYQQTPGQGLQFLFEYFSETQRNKGNFPGRFSGRQFSNSRSEMNVSTLELGDSALYLCASSLGGLTDTQYFGPGTRLTVL.